The T cell receptor (beta chain) under discussion was sequenced for a study of CD8+CD57+ T cells in acquired aplastic anemia. General observations from the study: Controls and patients did not differ significantly in CD8+ Simpson's diversity.

Profiling that covered TCR beta VDJ and CDR3 relied on genomic DNA as its template. TCRdb ran MiXCR on the reads and lists one entry per CDR3 protein. The profile covers approximately 250,000 distinct CDR3 sequences, with 70% to 85% appearing a single time and over 35% taken by the ten largest. Flow cytometry had shown expanded CD8+CD57+ cells in the patients chosen for sequencing. The germline CDR1 and CDR2 sequences are SGHTA and FQGNSA. The CDR3 covers 14 residues. There are many counts of this clonotype. Its antigen is unidentified. A much larger clone lies a single base off, so this may be a read error.

The clonotype comes from a human donor with aplastic anemia. Sequencing was carried out using sorted CD4+, CD8+, or CD8+CD57+ T cells (not recorded which) from PBMCs. The chain is built from TRBV7-2 and TRBJ2-3; the D gene is possibly TRBD2 (6 bases). CDR3 nucleotide sequence: TGTGCCAGCAGTGGGGGACTCAGCACAGATATGCAGTATTTT. This encodes CASSGGLSTDMQYF.